The 25 T cell receptor beta chains below were found in one sample sequenced in a study of T cell changes during pregnancy in multiple sclerosis. Using immunoSEQ multiplex PCR, the repertoire was profiled, and TCRdb retains in-frame clones only, with some absent. The sample holds about 73,000 clones, approximately 87% seen once. Sequenced material: peripheral blood, taken after pregnancy. The receptors come from a female donor in good health, enrolled as a control in a pregnancy study.

The V call is TRBV4-1, the J call TRBJ2-1; 7 nucleotides line up with TRBD2. The trim removed 6 bases at V and 2 bases at J, leaving 13 bases unmatched. The CDR3 sequence is 17 residues long. Per germline, CDR1 MGHRA and CDR2 YSYEKL. The CDR3 protein is CASSPRLAGPTYNEQFF. The CDR3 nucleotides are TGCGCCAGCAGTCCTCGTTTAGCGGGCCCTACCTACAATGAGCAGTTCTTC.

This clone was detected once. The chain employs TRBV15 and TRBJ2-3, with 7 bases identical to TRBD1. CDR3 size: 15 residues. V gave up 1 base and J gave up 4 bases; unmatched junction bases: 5. The germline V gene encodes CDR1 LNHNV and CDR2 YYDKDF (reference sequence). The CDR3 DNA is TGTGCCACCAGCAGAGGGGACAGTCATTCAGATACGCAGTATTTT. It encodes CATSRGDSHSDTQYF.

The chain has TRBV11-2 and TRBJ1-2; D call uncertain. Germline assignment: CDR1 SGHAT and CDR2 FQNNGV. V was pared by 0 bases and J by 6 bases, with 8 bases between. The CDR3 is made up of 13 amino acids. The CDR3 DNA reads TGTGCCAGCAGCTTAGATGCGCAGGATGGCTACACCTTC. Translation: CASSLDAQDGYTF. The complete variable domain, with remaining parts taken from reference TRBV11-2 and TRBJ1-2, reads EAGVAQSPRYKIIEKRQSVAFWCNPISGHATLYWYQQILGQGPKLLIQFQNNGVVDDSQLPKDRFSAERLKGVDSTLKIQPAKLEDSAVYLCASSLDAQDGYTFGSGTRLTVV.

V usage is TRBV19 and J usage is TRBJ2-7, with a tentative D call TRBD2 (6 bases). CDR1 and CDR2 (germline): LNHDA, SQIVND (reference sequence). The V gene lost 3 bases and the J gene lost 4 bases, with 13 bases spanning the gap. The CDR3 is 14 amino acids. In DNA, the CDR3 is TGTGCCAGTAGTATGGGGGGTCACAGTTACGAGCAGTACTTC. This encodes CASSMGGHSYEQYF. The full variable domain, in which reference TRBV19 and TRBJ2-7 provide the parts outside the CDR3, is DGGITQSPKYLFRKEGQNVTLSCEQNLNHDAMYWYRQDPGQGLRLIYYSQIVNDFQKGDIAEGYSVSREKKESFPLTVTSAQKNPTAFYLCASSMGGHSYEQYFGPGTRLTVT.

The rearrangement joins TRBV6-1 to TRBJ1-2; 11 bases are a match to TRBD1. There are 16 residues in the CDR3. CDR1 and CDR2 (germline): MNHNS, SASEGT. Unmatched junction bases numbered 8, after V lost 3 bases and J lost 5 bases. As DNA, the CDR3 is TGTGCCAGCAGTGAGAGATCTGGGACAGGGGGTTATGGCTACACCTTC. It encodes CASSERSGTGGYGYTF.

V usage is TRBV14 and J usage is TRBJ1-2; 8 bases map to TRBD1. In germline, CDR1 is SGHDN, CDR2 FVKESK. Losses at the gene ends were 4 bases for V and 0 bases for J; bases not matched to a gene: 19. The CDR3 loop spans 20 amino acids. CDR3 protein: CASSPRGSGPGTGTNYGYTF. The DNA of the CDR3 is TGTGCCAGCAGCCCAAGAGGGTCGGGCCCCGGGACAGGCACTAACTATGGCTACACCTTC.

The gene calls are TRBV7-9 and TRBJ1-1; maybe TRBD1 (5 bases). This CDR3 comprises 13 residues. Germline V gene data show CDR1 as SEHNR and CDR2 as FQNEAQ (reference sequence). V lost 3 bases and J lost 4, with 9 bases in between. The chain's CDR3 is CASSLGGSTEAFF. CDR3 nucleotides: TGTGCCAGCAGCTTGGGGGGTTCCACTGAAGCTTTCTTT.

The chain recombines TRBV14 with TRBJ2-7; 8 bases are a match to TRBD2. CDR1 and CDR2 (germline): SGHDN, FVKESK. The CDR3 runs 13 residues. J was trimmed by 6 bases and V by 8 bases; bases with no gene match: 9. CDR3 region: CASGSGLAGEQYF. As DNA, the CDR3 is TGTGCCAGCGGTTCCGGACTAGCAGGCGAGCAGTACTTC.

The rearrangement joins TRBV15 to TRBJ2-7; 9 bases fit TRBD2. Germline CDR1 reads LNHNV; CDR2 reads YYDKDF (reference sequence). Trimming at V came to 2 bases and at J to 0 bases, leaving 5 bases not matched to a gene. The CDR3 totals 16 residues. The CDR3 region has the DNA TGTGCCACCAGCAGAAACTTAGCGGGAGCCTCCTACGAGCAGTACTTC. The encoded protein is CATSRNLAGASYEQYF.

This rearrangement joins TRBV5-1 to TRBJ2-1; 9 nucleotides line up with TRBD2. The CDR3 extends over 15 amino acids. J lost 5 bases, V lost 0 bases, and 3 bases had no gene match. Looked up from germline, CDR1 is SGHRS and CDR2 is YFSETQ. CDR3 loop: CASSLVAGGHNEQFF. In nucleotides, the CDR3 is TGCGCCAGCAGCTTGGTGGCGGGGGGGCACAATGAGCAGTTCTTC.

The chain links TRBV7-2 to TRBJ2-1; 7 bases are shared with TRBD2. CDR1 SGHTA and CDR2 FQGNSA come from the germline V gene. J was trimmed by 0 bases and V by 5 bases; bases with no gene match: 10. The CDR3 spans 17 residues. CDR3 amino acids: CASSPKMGGGSYNEQFF. The CDR3 coding sequence is TGTGCCAGCAGCCCTAAGATGGGGGGGGGCTCCTACAATGAGCAGTTCTTC.

This chain links TRBV7-6 with TRBJ2-7; D may be TRBD1 (6 bases). Germline assignment: CDR1 SGHVS and CDR2 FNYEAQ. CDR3 length: 14 residues. Trimming shortened V by 1 base and J by 5 bases, and 12 bases separated the two germline ends. The CDR3 DNA reads TGTGCCAGCAGCTTAGACCTCAGGGGAAACGAGCAGTACTTC. Its translation is CASSLDLRGNEQYF. Using reference TRBV7-6 and TRBJ2-7 for the parts outside the CDR3, the full variable domain is GAGVSQSPRYKVTKRGQDVALRCDPISGHVSLYWYRQALGQGPEFLTYFNYEAQQDKSGLPNDRFSAERPEGSISTLTIQRTEQRDSAMYRCASSLDLRGNEQYFGPGTRLTVT.

V usage is TRBV2 and J usage is TRBJ2-2; TRBD2 agrees at 7 bases. The ends lost 6 bases at V and 0 bases at J; junction bases unmatched: 4. CDR3 length: 15 residues. Germline lookup yields CDR1 SNHLY and CDR2 FYNNEI. In DNA, the CDR3 is TGTGCCAGCAGCCGGGGGACTACGAACACCGGGGAGCTGTTTTTT. Translated: CASSRGTTNTGELFF.

This clone has only a few counts. The chain has TRBV5-6 and TRBJ1-1; D call uncertain. Trimming left V 0 bases short and J 4 bases short, with 7 bases between. CDR1 and CDR2 from the germline V gene are SGHDT and YYEEEE. The CDR3 is made up of 13 amino acids. Here the CDR3 DNA reads TGTGCCAGCAGCTTGGGGGCGGGCACTGAAGCTTTCTTT. Residues: CASSLGAGTEAFF.

This clone was detected only once. This chain uses TRBV30 with TRBJ2-3; 10 bases line up with TRBD1. Germline values: CDR1 GTSNPN, CDR2 SVGIG (reference sequence). The CDR3 extends over 14 amino acids. Unmatched junction bases numbered 2, after V lost 2 bases and J lost 3 bases. CDR3 DNA: TGTGCCTGGAGTTCGGGACAGGGGACAGATACGCAGTATTTT. It codes for CAWSSGQGTDTQYF.

This clone was recorded once. The chain recombines TRBV5-6 with TRBJ1-1; no definite D call. V was cut by 4 bases and J by 5 bases, with 15 bases left in between. This CDR3 region has 14 residues. The germline gives CDR1 SGHDT, CDR2 YYEEEE. The CDR3 nucleotides read TGTGCCAGCAGCCGTGTCCCAATTGAGACTGAAGCTTTCTTT. This sequence encodes CASSRVPIETEAFF.

CDR3 residues: CASSLGGRADAEAFF. The DNA for the CDR3 is TGTGCCAGCAGCTTGGGCGGCAGGGCGGACGCTGAAGCTTTCTTT. J is TRBJ1-1 and V is TRBV5-6; D might be TRBD1 (5 bases). Germline V gives CDR1 SGHDT, CDR2 YYEEEE. The CDR3 loop spans 15 amino acids. Trimming removed 0 bases from V and 6 bases from J, with 15 bases in between.

The chain couples TRBV16 to TRBJ2-5; 8 positions agree with TRBD2. CDR3 length: 17 residues. With V trimmed by 4 bases and J by 5 bases, 15 bases remained unmatched. Germline-derived CDR1 and CDR2 are KGHSY and FQNENV. CDR3 nucleotides: TGTGCCAGCAGCCGGAGAAGGGGACTAGTGGGGTTCGAGACCCAGTACTTC. It codes for CASSRRRGLVGFETQYF.

This clone was counted once. The rearrangement links TRBV14 to TRBJ2-1; a possible D gene is TRBD1 (6 bases). V was pared by 2 bases and J by 7 bases, with 18 bases between. This CDR3 spans 16 amino acids. Per germline, CDR1 SGHDN and CDR2 FVKESK. The DNA of the CDR3 is TGTGCCAGCAGCCAAATTTGGGGGCCCAACGGGAATGAGCAGTTCTTC. Translation gives CASSQIWGPNGNEQFF.

V and J are TRBV11-2 and TRBJ2-7, with a possible D match to TRBD2 (6 bases). The V and J ends lost 5 bases and 5 bases respectively, with 13 bases between them. The V gene's germline CDR1 is SGHAT and CDR2 FQNNGV. This CDR3 region has 13 residues. The CDR3 spells CASSPTSFHEQYF. CDR3 nucleotides: TGTGCCAGCAGCCCCACTAGCTTCCACGAGCAGTACTTC.

This rearrangement joins TRBV20-1 to TRBJ1-1; a weak D match, TRBD1 (6 bases). V was clipped by 6 bases and J by 6 bases, with 11 bases between them. The CDR3 totals 11 residues. The germline V gene has CDR1 DFQATT and CDR2 SNEGSKA (reference sequence). In DNA form, the CDR3 reads TGCAGTGCCAGCAGGGGCTCTGAAGCTTTCTTT. This codes for CSASRGSEAFF.

V gene TRBV14 combines with J gene TRBJ2-3; D is uncertain. This CDR3 is built from 12 residues. The V gene lost 3 bases and the J gene lost 4 bases, with 5 bases spanning the gap. CDR1 and CDR2 (germline): SGHDN, FVKESK. The CDR3 region has the DNA TGTGCCAGCAGCCATAGTCCAGATACGCAGTATTTT. Its protein product is CASSHSPDTQYF.

The chain has TRBV5-6 and TRBJ2-5; 9 bases match TRBD2. Germline CDR1 is SGHDT and CDR2 is YYEEEE. Losses at the gene ends were 2 bases for V and 2 bases for J; bases not matched to a gene: 7. CDR3 size: 16 residues. CDR3 region: CASSLGAGGRQETQYF. The DNA for the CDR3 is TGTGCCAGCAGCTTAGGGGCGGGAGGGAGGCAAGAGACCCAGTACTTC.

The chain employs TRBV7-6 and TRBJ2-6, with 7 bases fitting TRBD1. The V segment lost 5 bases and the J segment 0 bases; nucleotides outside the gene matches: 10. The germline gives CDR1 SGHVS, CDR2 FNYEAQ. The CDR3 sequence is 18 residues long. The CDR3 coding sequence is TGTGCCAGCAGCCCAAACGCAGGGGGTGGCTCTGGGGCCAACGTCCTGACTTTC. This encodes CASSPNAGGGSGANVLTF.

J is TRBJ2-3 and V is TRBV5-6, with 8 positions matching TRBD2. After removal of 2 bases from V and 8 bases from J, the junction contained 16 bases not matched to a gene. CDR3 length: 17 amino acids. CDR1 and CDR2 from the germline V gene are SGHDT and YYEEEE. CDR3 sequence (DNA): TGTGCCAGCAGCTTAGCGGGAGCCTTAGGGGACCGCGGTACGCAGTATTTT. Residues: CASSLAGALGDRGTQYF.